The 18 T cell receptor beta chains in this list originate from one sample, sequenced in a study of OX40 agonist ivuxolimab in advanced cancers. Only in-frame clones appear in the TCRdb table, and some are missing; sequencing was by immunoSEQ multiplex PCR. The table has roughly 69,000 clones, approximately 84% seen once. The sequencing used CD4+ or CD8+ T cells sorted from blood, collected in a trial of the OX40 agonist ivuxolimab. The source of these receptors is an adult with an advanced solid tumor such as melanoma, head and neck, liver or kidney cancer.

A note on this clone: The sample contains more than one DNA sequence encoding this CDR3. The chain recombines TRBV7-2 with TRBJ2-7; no definite D call. Germline CDR1 SGHTA, CDR2 FQGNSA. The CDR3 covers 14 residues. The V end lost 1 base, the J end lost 1 base, and 8 bases lay between the germline ends. CDR3: CASSLGLGSYEQYF. The CDR3 DNA follows: TGTGCCAGCAGCTTAGGGTTAGGGTCCTACGAGCAGTACTTC.

The chain is built from TRBV29-1 and TRBJ1-2, with D maybe TRBD1 (6 bases). CDR1 is SQVTM and CDR2 is ANQGSEA in the germline V gene. This CDR3 has 13 residues. V shed 2 bases and J shed 1 base, with 8 bases lying between them. The CDR3 DNA sequence: TGCAGCGTTGAAACAGGGATTAACTATGGCTACACCTTC. This sequence encodes CSVETGINYGYTF.

The chain joins TRBV29-1 to TRBJ2-3, with 10 bases fitting TRBD2. With 1 base clipped from V and 3 bases from J, the junction kept 4 bases outside the gene matches. The CDR3 covers 15 residues. Germline V gene data show CDR1 as SQVTM and CDR2 as ANQGSEA. The DNA for the CDR3 is TGCAGCGTTGAAGGGGTAGCGGGAGGAACAGATACGCAGTATTTT. This codes for CSVEGVAGGTDTQYF.

The J gene is TRBJ2-1, the V gene TRBV9, with a weak D call TRBD1 (6 bases). Looked up from germline, CDR1 is SGDLS and CDR2 is YYNGEE. V shed 0 bases and J shed 9 bases, with 22 bases lying between them. This CDR3 spans 17 amino acids. The CDR3 loop is CASSVGSWTVLGGEQFF. The CDR3 nucleotides read TGTGCCAGCAGCGTAGGCAGTTGGACAGTCCTAGGAGGTGAGCAGTTCTTC.

The V gene is TRBV5-1, the J gene TRBJ2-1; D is tentatively TRBD1 or TRBD2 (5 bases each). V was pared by 0 bases and J by 4 bases, with 14 bases between. The germline CDR1 and CDR2 sequences are SGHRS and YFSETQ. This CDR3 contains 16 residues. CDR3 bases: TGCGCCAGCAGCTTGGTCGGGACCCGAGGGTACAATGAGCAGTTCTTC. It translates to CASSLVGTRGYNEQFF.

CDR3 sequence: CAISPGTGLSYGYTF. As DNA, the CDR3 is TGTGCCATCTCGCCCGGGACAGGCCTTTCCTATGGCTACACCTTC. The chain combines TRBV10-3 with TRBJ1-2, with TRBD1 matching 8 bases. J lost 4 bases, V lost 8 bases, and 12 bases had no gene match. Germline loops: CDR1 ENHRY, CDR2 SYGVKD. The CDR3 loop spans 15 amino acids.

The gene calls are TRBV2 and TRBJ2-7, with 9 bases matching TRBD2. Unmatched junction bases numbered 3, after V lost 6 bases and J lost 0 bases. The CDR3 runs 14 residues. Germline lookup yields CDR1 SNHLY and CDR2 FYNNEI. The CDR3 DNA reads TGTGCCAGCAGGCGGGGGGGACTCTCCTACGAGCAGTACTTC. Translated: CASRRGGLSYEQYF.

The chain couples TRBV7-2 to TRBJ2-7, with D tentatively TRBD2 (6 bases). This CDR3 has 16 amino acids. CDR1 is SGHTA, CDR2 FQGNSA, per germline. V gave up 1 base and J gave up 6 bases, with 19 bases separating them. The CDR3 is CASSLVPGGKGGEQYF. DNA for the CDR3: TGTGCCAGCAGCTTAGTGCCTGGCGGGAAGGGAGGCGAGCAGTACTTC. Using reference TRBV7-2 and TRBJ2-7 for the parts outside the CDR3, the full variable domain is GAGVSQSPSNKVTEKGKDVELRCDPISGHTALYWYRQSLGQGLEFLIYFQGNSAPDKSGLPSDRFSAERTGGSVSTLTIQRTQQEDSAVYLCASSLVPGGKGGEQYFGPGTRLTVT.

The rearrangement uses TRBV7-9 and TRBJ1-1; the match to TRBD1 covers 7 bases. CDR1 is SEHNR, CDR2 FQNEAQ, per germline (reference sequence). V was pared by 1 base and J by 3 bases, with 5 bases of the junction left unmatched. The CDR3 consists of 15 residues. This CDR3 is CASSLVSQGDTEAFF. For the CDR3, the DNA is TGTGCCAGCAGCTTAGTTTCGCAGGGGGACACTGAAGCTTTCTTT.

V is TRBV7-2 and J is TRBJ2-2, with D hard to call. Germline V gives CDR1 SGHTA, CDR2 FQGNSA. The V end lost 5 bases, the J end lost 6 bases, and 7 bases lay between the germline ends. The CDR3 covers 12 residues. This chain's CDR3 is CASSPSPGELFF. The DNA of the CDR3 is TGTGCCAGCAGCCCGAGTCCCGGGGAGCTGTTTTTT.

The V gene is TRBV5-6, the J gene TRBJ2-7; TRBD1 or TRBD2 may be the D gene (5 bases each). The CDR3 is 18 residues long. Germline V gene data show CDR1 as SGHDT and CDR2 as YYEEEE. Between the trimmed V and J ends, which lost 3 bases and 3 bases, there was a span of 25 bases. CDR3 residues: CASSSRFGTRARDYEQYF. In DNA, the CDR3 is TGTGCCAGCAGCTCCCGTTTCGGGACGCGGGCCCGGGACTACGAGCAGTACTTC. Variable domain in full (rest from reference TRBV5-6 and TRBJ2-7): DAGVTQSPTHLIKTRGQQVTLRCSPKSGHDTVSWYQQALGQGPQFIFQYYEEEERQRGNFPDRFSGHQFPNYSSELNVNALLLGDSALYLCASSSRFGTRARDYEQYFGPGTRLTVT.

The V gene is TRBV4-3, the J gene TRBJ2-7, with D maybe TRBD1 (5 bases). The CDR3 runs to 15 residues. Germline V gene sequence: CDR1 LGHNA, CDR2 YSLEER. V lost 5 bases and J lost 2, with 16 bases in between. The CDR3, as DNA: TGCGCCAGCAGCTTACAGGTACAAGGACCCTACGAGCAGTACTTC. As protein: CASSLQVQGPYEQYF.

The chain combines TRBV2 with TRBJ1-1, with D uncertain. The V and J ends lost 2 bases and 1 base respectively, with 11 bases between them. This CDR3 region has 15 residues. Germline assignment: CDR1 SNHLY and CDR2 FYNNEI. This chain's CDR3 is CASSERIRPNTEAFF. In DNA, the CDR3 is TGTGCCAGCAGTGAAAGAATCAGACCGAACACTGAAGCTTTCTTT. The full variable domain, with the rest looked up from reference TRBV2 and TRBJ1-1, is EPEVTQTPSHQVTQMGQEVILRCVPISNHLYFYWYRQILGQKVEFLVSFYNNEISEKSEIFDDQFSVERPDGSNFTLKIRSTKLEDSAMYFCASSERIRPNTEAFFGQGTRLTVV.

The V gene is TRBV7-2, the J gene TRBJ2-1, with 7 bases that match TRBD2. Germline V gives CDR1 SGHTA, CDR2 FQGNSA. This CDR3 is 15 amino acids long. Germline trimming cut 5 bases from V and 6 bases from J; bases unmatched to any gene: 10. The CDR3: CASSPAPGTTNEQFF. The CDR3 DNA reads as TGTGCCAGCAGCCCGGCCCCCGGGACTACCAATGAGCAGTTCTTC.

This clone appeared once. The rearrangement links TRBV4-1 to TRBJ2-5, with no clear D. Per the germline V gene, CDR1 is MGHRA and CDR2 is YSYEKL. The CDR3 is 14 amino acids. Trimming removed 3 bases from V and 2 bases from J, with 10 bases in between. The CDR3 is CASSHPAMQETQYF. CDR3 coding DNA: TGCGCCAGCAGCCACCCAGCGATGCAAGAGACCCAGTACTTC.

The chain has TRBV7-9 and TRBJ2-2, with D uncertain. The germline gives CDR1 SEHNR, CDR2 FQNEAQ (reference sequence). V was trimmed by 3 bases and J by 5 bases, leaving 4 bases between them. This CDR3 contains 12 residues. In nucleotides, the CDR3 is TGTGCCAGCAGCTTGATTACCGGGGAGCTGTTTTTT. It yields the protein CASSLITGELFF.

J is TRBJ1-1 and V is TRBV28; no definite D call. Trimming took off 4 bases at V and 6 bases at J, with 18 bases between the two ends. The germline gives CDR1 MDHEN, CDR2 SYDVKM. This CDR3 has 15 residues. For the CDR3, the DNA is TGTGCCAGCAGTTCCCGCCGGGGTCGGCTACCTGAAGCTTTCTTT. Protein product: CASSSRRGRLPEAFF.

The chain joins TRBV7-8 to TRBJ1-5; D unresolved. The CDR3 is made up of 16 amino acids. CDR1 is SGHVS, CDR2 FQNEAQ, per germline. Deletions cut 5 bases from V and 5 bases from J, with 19 bases between. The CDR3 region is CASSPLNPGEDQPQHF. The CDR3 nucleotides are TGTGCCAGCAGCCCATTAAACCCCGGTGAGGATCAGCCCCAGCATTTT.